The rows below give T cell receptor beta chains drawn from one sample of a study of blood T cell repertoires in COVID-19. The method was immunoSEQ multiplex PCR; TCRdb's version includes in-frame clones alone and lacks a portion of them. Here the sample spans some 200,000 clones, approximately 84% being singletons. Sequencing was done on a sample of peripheral blood. The source of these receptors is a woman in her twenties or thirties who had recovered from COVID-19. CDR3s include the opening cysteine and the closing phenylalanine or tryptophan. Fields, in order: D gene, clone size, J gene, V gene, CDR3 DNA, CDR3 protein. D genes are given only for firm matches. Not every row has a clone size; where given, it reads once, few, many or a size class.

>-|-|TRBJ2-2|TRBV5-1
TGCGCCAGCCAGACTAGTGCGAACACCGGGGAGCTGTTTTTT
CASQTSANTGELFF
>-|-|TRBJ1-5|TRBV5-8
TGTGCCAGCAGCTTGAGCAGGGGAACCTATAGCAATCAGCCCCAGCATTTT
CASSLSRGTYSNQPQHF
>-|many|TRBJ2-2|TRBV3-1/TRBV3-2
TGTGCCAGCAGCCAAGGTCCAGGGAACACCGGGGAGCTGTTTTTT
CASSQGPGNTGELFF
>-|once|TRBJ1-5|TRBV5-1
TGCGCCAGCAGCTTGGCAGGAAGGGGGGGAGAGCCCCAGCATTTT
CASSLAGRGGEPQHF
>-|few|TRBJ1-6|TRBV3-1/TRBV3-2
TGTGCCAGCAGCTCCTCAGGGGCATATTCACCCCTCCACTTT
CASSSSGAYSPLHF
>TRBD2|-|TRBJ2-5|TRBV5-5
TGTGCCAGCAGCTTGAGGATAGCGGGAGGGATTAAAGAGACCCAGTACTTC
CASSLRIAGGIKETQYF
>-|-|TRBJ2-7|TRBV19
TGTGCCAGTAGTATAGCGAGTCTAGGCCCCTACGAGCAGTACTTC
CASSIASLGPYEQYF
>-|-|TRBJ2-1|TRBV11-2
TGTGCCAGCAGTAGTCTCGGTGAGCAGTTCTTC
CASSSLGEQFF
>TRBD2|-|TRBJ2-1|TRBV20-1
TGCAGTGCTAGTCTACTAGCGGGCCTCTACAATGAGCAGTTCTTC
CSASLLAGLYNEQFF
>-|-|TRBJ2-7|TRBV18
TGTGCCAGCTCACCAGGCACAGGAATTAACTACGAGCAGTACTTC
CASSPGTGINYEQYF
>TRBD2|-|TRBJ2-1|TRBV7-2
TGTGCCAGCAGCTCGACGGGGACTAACTACAATGAGCAGTTCTTC
CASSSTGTNYNEQFF
>TRBD1|-|TRBJ2-1|TRBV5-1
TGCGCCAGCAGCTGGGACAGTCAGGGTCGCAATGAGCAGTTCTTC
CASSWDSQGRNEQFF
>TRBD2|-|TRBJ2-7|TRBV27
TGTGCCAGCAGTTACCCCGGACTAGCACCAACCTACGAGCAGTACTTC
CASSYPGLAPTYEQYF
>-|-|TRBJ1-1|TRBV7-2
TGTGCCAGCAGAGTAGCGGGGGCGCGGAACACTGAAGCTTTCTTT
CASRVAGARNTEAFF